This TCR beta chain was recovered during a study of CD4+ T cells in melanoma. Study observations and caveats: CD8+ T cell, macrophage and B cell function reportedly correlated with neoantigen-specific CD4+ T cells. Diverse differentiation states were reported for melanoma neoantigen-specific CD4+ T cells.

Note on this clone: Its matching antigen is unknown.

V was pared by 1 base and J by 12 bases, with 10 bases between. The CDR3 totals 13 residues. The germline V gene encodes CDR1 SGHAT and CDR2 FQNNGV. Generated by immunoSEQ multiplex PCR, the TCRdb table keeps only in-frame clones and is missing some. Here the sample spans 12,000 to 15,000 clones, around 70% being singletons. The source of this sequence is a human donor with melanoma. The sequencing input was cells from a culture (not recorded whether cultured in vitro). V usage is TRBV11-2 and J usage is TRBJ2-6; no clear D gene. The CDR3 here is CASSLGTSSVLTF. In nucleotides, the CDR3 is TGTGCCAGCAGCTTAGGAACGAGTTCCGTCCTGACTTTC.